These 5 T cell receptor beta chains were sequenced from one sample in a study of blood T cell repertoires in COVID-19. Assay used: immunoSEQ multiplex PCR; TCRdb lists only in-frame clones, some missing. This repertoire shows about 210,000 clones, around 87% found once; its top ten account for 7% to 8.5%. Sequenced input: PBMCs or T cells enriched from blood (not recorded which). The receptors shown here come from a man aged 25-40 years in a cohort exposed to, infected with or recovered from COVID-19 (not recorded which).

The V call is TRBV5-4, the J call TRBJ1-2; 8 bases are shared with TRBD1. Germline lookup yields CDR1 SGHNT and CDR2 YYREEE (reference sequence). This CDR3 region has 14 residues. The V segment lost 1 base and the J segment 9 bases; nucleotides outside the gene matches: 8. In nucleotides, the CDR3 is TGTGCCAGCAGCTTGAGGCAGGGGGCTGAAAGCTACACCTTC. Protein product: CASSLRQGAESYTF.

The rearrangement links TRBV28 to TRBJ1-5; weak D call: TRBD1 (6 bases). CDR1 MDHEN and CDR2 SYDVKM come from the germline V gene. This CDR3 region has 16 residues. Deletions cut 7 bases from V and 0 bases from J, with 16 bases between. The CDR3 DNA reads TGTGCCAGCACCTTACAGGGACAACTTAGCAATCAGCCCCAGCATTTT. Translating gives CASTLQGQLSNQPQHF.

V and J are TRBV5-1 and TRBJ2-1; D is unresolved. V was trimmed by 4 bases and J by 0 bases, leaving 11 bases between them. This CDR3 region has 15 residues. CDR1 and CDR2 from the germline V gene are SGHRS and YFSETQ. CDR3 sequence (DNA): TGCGCCAGCAGCCTGACAATTGGCTCCTACAATGAGCAGTTCTTC. Translated, it gives CASSLTIGSYNEQFF.

This clone showed up just once. The gene calls are TRBV5-6 and TRBJ2-7; tentative D call: TRBD2 (7 bases). The CDR3 is made up of 18 amino acids. Germline assignment: CDR1 SGHDT and CDR2 YYEEEE. V lost 4 bases to trimming and J lost 5 bases, with 28 bases between them. The CDR3 loop is CASSPGNSGGLLLDEQYF. In DNA form, the CDR3 reads TGTGCCAGCAGCCCGGGAAATTCCGGGGGGCTCCTGCTCGACGAGCAGTACTTC.

The chain couples TRBV4-2 to TRBJ1-5, with TRBD1 matching 8 bases. The CDR3 length is 13 residues. The junction had 3 bases not matched to a gene; V was cut back by 4 bases and J by 7 bases. Looked up from germline, CDR1 is LGHNA and CDR2 is YNFKEQ. The CDR3 bases are TGTGCCAGCAGCCTGACAGGGGAACAGCCCCAGCATTTT. This codes for CASSLTGEQPQHF.